This entry features one T cell receptor (beta chain) sequence. Its antigen is undetermined. Germline V gene sequence: CDR1 MNHEY, CDR2 SVGEGT. V lost 5 bases, J lost 9 bases, and 20 bases lay in between. This CDR3 has 16 residues. These data originate in a study of breast tumors, draining lymph nodes, adjacent tissues. General study findings and limits: Data only fit, rather than demonstrated, lymph node origin of most tumor T cells. Tumor and nontumor repertoires were significantly more similar in luminal-like than in basal-like breast cancer. Most tumor T cells seemingly derive from lymph node, then expand in tumor. Tumor TCR diversity was below lymph nodes but above nontumor tissue.

Samples came from axillary lymph nodes draining the breast cancer. Each CDR3 protein is one row after TCRdb ran MiXCR on the multiplex PCR reads. The data hold 200,000 or so distinct CDR3 sequences, with approximately 33% observed a single time. The genes are TRBV6-2 or TRBV6-3 and TRBJ1-6; D might be TRBD1 (5 bases). The origin of this receptor is a female donor with breast cancer. Some clones in this sample may be carry-over from other donors' samples. The sample taken for sequencing was axillary lymph node tissue. The CDR3 protein is CASSRRLTVSVSPLHF. The CDR3 DNA is TGTGCCAGCAGTCGCCGCCTGACAGTCAGCGTTTCACCCCTCCACTTT.